This entry lists 3 T cell receptor beta chains sequenced from one sample in a study of T cell repertoires in cytomegalovirus infection. From the reads, TCRdb called clonotypes with MiXCR, one entry per CDR3 protein. In the table there are almost 500,000 distinct CDR3 sequences, about 11% of which are singletons. The material sequenced was PBMCs. The receptor source for this set is a human donor in good health (CMV status not recorded). Some clones in this sample may be carry-over from other donors' samples.

This clonotype was observed at least ten times. At one of its ends the junction is not consistent with the germline gene, which may arise from a read error. The rearrangement uses TRBV7-9 and TRBJ2-5; maybe TRBD1 (5 bases). The germline CDR1 and CDR2 sequences are SEHNR and FQNEAQ (reference sequence). This CDR3 comprises 12 residues. The CDR3 loop reads CASSLAGWPPHF. The DNA of the CDR3 is TGTGCCAGCAGCTTGGCAGGGTGGCCACCTCACTTC.

This clonotype appeared many times. The V and J genes are TRBV5-6 and TRBJ2-1; 9 nucleotides line up with TRBD2. V shed 3 bases and J 7 bases; nucleotides not matched to a gene: 5. The CDR3 is 14 residues long. Germline V gives CDR1 SGHDT, CDR2 YYEEEE. The CDR3 reads CASSSLAGVNEQFF. The DNA of the CDR3 is TGTGCCAGCAGCTCGTTAGCGGGGGTAAATGAGCAGTTCTTC.

There are a few counts of this clonotype. The rearrangement uses TRBV23-1 and TRBJ1-5; 10 nucleotides line up with TRBD1. Being an ORF, TRBV23-1 has a function that is uncertain. Unmatched junction bases numbered 4, after V lost 10 bases and J lost 1 base. This CDR3 has 14 amino acids. CDR3 bases: TGCGCCACCCGACAGGGGGCCAGCAATCAGCCCCAGCATTTT. This translates into CATRQGASNQPQHF.